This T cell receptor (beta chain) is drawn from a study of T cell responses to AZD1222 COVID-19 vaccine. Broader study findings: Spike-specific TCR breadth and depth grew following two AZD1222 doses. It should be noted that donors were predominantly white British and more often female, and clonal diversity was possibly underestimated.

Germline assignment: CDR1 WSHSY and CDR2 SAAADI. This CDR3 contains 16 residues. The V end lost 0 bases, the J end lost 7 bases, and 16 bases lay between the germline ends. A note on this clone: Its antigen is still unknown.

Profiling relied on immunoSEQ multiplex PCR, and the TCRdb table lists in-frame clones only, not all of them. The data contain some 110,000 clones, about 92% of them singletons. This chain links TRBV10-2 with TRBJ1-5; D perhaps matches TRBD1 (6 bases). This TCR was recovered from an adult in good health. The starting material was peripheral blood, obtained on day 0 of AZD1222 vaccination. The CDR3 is CASSESWGPIGQPQHF. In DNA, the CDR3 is TGCGCCAGCAGTGAGTCATGGGGGCCCATCGGACAGCCCCAGCATTTT.